This T cell receptor (beta chain) was observed in a study of T cell responses to AZD1222 COVID-19 vaccine. Trimming removed 3 bases from V and 6 bases from J, with 14 bases in between. From germline, CDR1 is LGHDT and CDR2 YNNKEL (reference sequence). The CDR3 has 14 residues. Data came from immunoSEQ multiplex PCR; TCRdb stores just in-frame clones and leaves some out. The table shows about 86,000 clones, with roughly nine tenths occurring only once. Concerning this clone itself: The antigen remains unidentified.

Findings and limits, study-wide: Among those given AZD1222, only five or six were seropositive at baseline.

The clonotype was recovered from an adult in good health. Material: peripheral blood, obtained on day 0 of AZD1222 vaccination. The chain couples TRBV3-1 (or the pseudogene TRBV3-2) to TRBJ1-2; no definite D call. The CDR3 loop reads CASSHEGRENGYTF. The CDR3 DNA reads TGTGCCAGCAGCCACGAAGGGAGGGAAAATGGCTACACCTTC.